This T cell receptor (beta chain) was identified during a study of T cells in localized non-small cell lung cancer. Of note for this clone: Its antigen is not identified.

Germline V CDR1 and CDR2: MNHEY, SVGAGI. CDR3 size: 14 residues. V lost 0 bases, J lost 4 bases, and 1 base stayed unmatched. Overall study results and limits: There were a median around 59 of the top 100 tumor clones appearing in adjacent lung. Tumor trailed uninvolved adjacent lung in T cell clonality, which peaked there.

The repertoire was sequenced with immunoSEQ multiplex PCR; TCRdb's copy has only in-frame clones and lacks some. The sample lists around 35,000 clones; just under 80% were seen once. The sequencing here drew on peripheral blood, taken before any cancer treatment. The rearrangement joins TRBV6-5 to TRBJ2-3; TRBD1 agrees at 7 bases. This sequence originates from a male donor older than 55 with stage III squamous cell lung carcinoma. CDR3 sequence reads: CASSYSQGADTQYF. The DNA of the CDR3 is TGTGCCAGCAGTTACTCGCAGGGGGCAGATACGCAGTATTTT.